The source of this T cell receptor beta chain is a study of OX40 agonist ivuxolimab in advanced cancers. Study information: People who had prior anti-PD-1, anti-PD-L1 or anti-CTLA-4 therapy could take part, and under 45% had some.

The data were produced by immunoSEQ multiplex PCR, yet TCRdb's version contains in-frame clones alone and is incomplete. The sample shows 77,000 or so clones, approximately 84% of them seen only once. Germline lookup yields CDR1 SGHRS and CDR2 YFSETQ. The CDR3 spans 15 residues. J lost 7 bases, V lost 3 bases, and 8 bases had no gene match. The clonotype originates from an adult with an advanced solid tumor such as melanoma, head and neck, liver or kidney cancer. This sequence joins TRBV5-1 and TRBJ2-2; 8 bases map to TRBD1. This specimen consisted of CD4+ or CD8+ T cells sorted from blood, obtained in a trial of the OX40 agonist ivuxolimab. CDR3 loop: CASSSVRGPDGELFF. CDR3 bases: TGCGCCAGCAGCTCAGTCAGGGGGCCAGACGGGGAGCTGTTTTTT.